The 23 T cell receptor beta chains listed next were all sequenced from one sample in a study of blood T cell repertoires in COVID-19. Here immunoSEQ multiplex PCR was the method, and the copy in TCRdb shows in-frame clones only, minus some. The sample lists approximately 160,000 clones, approximately 93% seen once, with 2% in the top ten. Sequencing was carried out using peripheral blood. Receptors originate from a woman aged 55-70 years with COVID-19, enrolled during active disease.

The rearrangement links TRBV29-1 to TRBJ2-7; TRBD2 matches 7 bases. After removal of 6 bases from V and 2 bases from J, the junction contained 4 bases not matched to a gene. Germline CDR1 is SQVTM and CDR2 is ANQGSEA. The length of the CDR3 is 12 residues. The CDR3 is CSVASGAYEQYF. The CDR3 nucleotides are TGCAGCGTCGCAAGCGGGGCCTACGAGCAGTACTTC.

The chain combines TRBV7-2 with TRBJ2-1; 8 bases are shared with TRBD2. The CDR3 loop spans 15 amino acids. The ends lost 6 bases at V and 7 bases at J; junction bases unmatched: 11. Germline lookup yields CDR1 SGHTA and CDR2 FQGNSA. CDR3: CASRLEGGGRNEQFF. CDR3 DNA sequence: TGTGCCAGCAGACTCGAAGGCGGGGGGAGGAATGAGCAGTTCTTC.

The chain combines TRBV10-3 with TRBJ2-1; TRBD2 might be the D (6 bases). The CDR3 runs to 12 residues. The V end was cut by 1 base, the J end by 10 bases, with 8 bases between. CDR1 ENHRY and CDR2 SYGVKD come from the germline V gene. CDR3 in amino acids: CAISELTREQFF. CDR3 in DNA: TGTGCCATCAGTGAGTTGACTAGAGAGCAGTTCTTC.

Here the CDR3 reads CASTGRDTIYF. CDR3 nucleotides: TGTGCCAGTACAGGGAGGGACACCATATATTTT. The chain couples TRBV19 to TRBJ1-3; D may be TRBD1 (5 bases). The CDR3 runs 11 residues. Germline V gene lookup returns CDR1 LNHDA and CDR2 SQIVND (reference sequence). Trimming cost V 7 bases and J 8 bases, with 9 bases left between them.

The V gene is TRBV19, the J gene TRBJ1-1, with TRBD1 as a possible D gene (6 bases). Germline CDR1 is LNHDA and CDR2 is SQIVND (reference sequence). The CDR3 covers 15 residues. V lost 4 bases to trimming and J lost 1 base, with 13 bases between them. The CDR3 here is CASSNLGQWNTEAFF. Here the CDR3 DNA reads TGTGCCAGTAGTAACTTAGGACAGTGGAACACTGAAGCTTTCTTT.

This chain joins TRBV6-6 and TRBJ1-1, with a possible D match to TRBD1 (6 bases). Trimming took 6 bases from V and 1 from J, leaving 18 bases between them. CDR3 size: 16 residues. Germline V gene sequence: CDR1 MNHNY, CDR2 SVGAGI (reference sequence). The CDR3 bases are TGTGCCAGCAGCCTCGGGGGGGGGCCTGGGAACACTGAAGCTTTCTTT. This gives the protein CASSLGGGPGNTEAFF.

The chain employs TRBV6-5 and TRBJ1-5; 7 nucleotides line up with TRBD1. Germline V lookup: CDR1 MNHEY, CDR2 SVGAGI. V trimming: 2 bases; J trimming: 1 base; junction bases outside the gene matches: 5. There are 16 residues in the CDR3. CDR3 protein: CASSYTYRGSNQPQHF. In DNA form, the CDR3 reads TGTGCCAGCAGTTACACCTACAGGGGAAGCAATCAGCCCCAGCATTTT.

The rearrangement joins TRBV28 to TRBJ2-2; tentative D call: TRBD1 (6 bases). CDR3 length equals 14 residues. The germline V gene encodes CDR1 MDHEN and CDR2 SYDVKM. Trimming removed 6 bases at V and 2 bases at J, with 10 bases between. The CDR3 DNA follows: TGTGCCAGCAGCCCGGGACAAAACACCGGGGAGCTGTTTTTT. Residues: CASSPGQNTGELFF.

J is TRBJ1-1 and V is TRBV28; 9 bases fit TRBD1. Germline V gives CDR1 MDHEN, CDR2 SYDVKM. Losses at the gene ends were 6 bases for V and 3 bases for J; bases not matched to a gene: 8. The CDR3 runs to 15 residues. CDR3: CASRMHRGLDTEAFF. The CDR3 DNA sequence: TGTGCCAGCAGGATGCACAGGGGGCTGGACACTGAAGCTTTCTTT.

V usage is TRBV6-2 or TRBV6-3 and J usage is TRBJ2-5, with TRBD2 identical over 13 bases. Germline CDR1 is MNHEY and CDR2 is SVGEGT. V shed 5 bases and J 5 bases; nucleotides not matched to a gene: 8. The CDR3 loop spans 16 amino acids. The CDR3 DNA sequence: TGTGCCAGCAGTCGACTAGCGGGGGGACAGGGGGAGACCCAGTACTTC. It encodes CASSRLAGGQGETQYF.

This chain's CDR3 is CASSRLAGGSDEQYF. Here the CDR3 DNA reads TGTGCCAGTAGTCGACTAGCGGGGGGCTCGGACGAGCAGTACTTC. The V call is TRBV19, the J call TRBJ2-7; TRBD2 matches 13 bases. This CDR3 spans 15 amino acids. V lost 5 bases to trimming and J lost 5 bases; unmatched junction nucleotides: 6. From germline, CDR1 is LNHDA and CDR2 SQIVND (reference sequence).

This sequence joins TRBV12-3 or TRBV12-4 and TRBJ1-1; tentative D call: TRBD1 (5 bases). This CDR3 has 13 residues. The V end was cut by 6 bases, the J end by 9 bases, with 17 bases between. The CDR3 DNA reads TGTGCCAGCAGAAGACAGTCAATCAGGCAAGCTTTCTTT. As protein: CASRRQSIRQAFF.

The chain recombines TRBV3-1 (or the pseudogene TRBV3-2) with TRBJ2-7; 10 bases are shared with TRBD2. Unmatched junction bases numbered 7, after V lost 4 bases and J lost 7 bases. The CDR3 extends over 14 amino acids. Germline loops: CDR1 LGHDT, CDR2 YNNKEL (reference sequence). DNA for the CDR3: TGTGCCAGCAGCCGCAGCGGGGGGGCTGGTGAGCAGTACTTC. Amino acid sequence: CASSRSGGAGEQYF.

The V and J genes are TRBV12-3 or TRBV12-4 and TRBJ1-2, with D hard to call. Trimming took 1 base from V and 5 from J, leaving 8 bases between them. This CDR3 contains 13 residues. In DNA form, the CDR3 reads TGTGCCAGCAGTTTAGATCCGGGATATGGCTACACCTTC. Residues: CASSLDPGYGYTF.

The CDR3 spells CASSRQGNTGELFF. CDR3 bases: TGTGCCAGCAGCAGACAGGGGAACACCGGGGAGCTGTTTTTT. This rearrangement joins TRBV9 to TRBJ2-2; TRBD1 matches at 7 bases. The CDR3 spans 14 residues. J lost 1 base, V lost 4 bases, and 1 base had no gene match. Germline V CDR1 and CDR2: SGDLS, YYNGEE.

This chain uses TRBV7-2 with TRBJ2-7; TRBD2 agrees at 10 bases. Germline CDR1 reads SGHTA; CDR2 reads FQGNSA. The CDR3 extends over 15 amino acids. Trimming at V came to 3 bases and at J to 6 bases, leaving 8 bases not matched to a gene. The CDR3 DNA reads as TGTGCCAGCAGCTTCCTAGCGGGGGCCTCCGCCGAGCAGTACTTC. Amino acid sequence: CASSFLAGASAEQYF. Together with reference TRBV7-2 and TRBJ2-7, the CDR3 gives the full variable domain: GAGVSQSPSNKVTEKGKDVELRCDPISGHTALYWYRQSLGQGLEFLIYFQGNSAPDKSGLPSDRFSAERTGGSVSTLTIQRTQQEDSAVYLCASSFLAGASAEQYFGPGTRLTVT.

The chain is built from TRBV7-8 and TRBJ2-2; possible D gene TRBD1, 5 bases. V lost 2 bases and J 2 bases, leaving 12 bases between the germline ends. The CDR3 loop spans 16 amino acids. The V gene's germline CDR1 is SGHVS and CDR2 FQNEAQ. In DNA form, the CDR3 reads TGTGCCAGCAGCTTACTCCCCAGGGCAAACACCGGGGAGCTGTTTTTT. Protein sequence: CASSLLPRANTGELFF.

This chain connects TRBV10-3 to TRBJ2-7; 9 bases fit TRBD1. V dropped 2 bases and J dropped 5; count of bases not matched to a gene: 4. Germline values: CDR1 ENHRY, CDR2 SYGVKD. This CDR3 has 14 amino acids. CDR3 nucleotide sequence: TGTGCCATCAGTGAGCGGACAGGGGCCCACGAGCAGTACTTC. Amino acids: CAISERTGAHEQYF.

The rearrangement uses TRBV25-1 and TRBJ1-6; D may be TRBD1 (6 bases). V gave up 6 bases and J gave up 3 bases, with 18 bases separating them. The CDR3 is 17 residues long. Germline CDR1 reads MGHDK; CDR2 reads SYGVNS. CDR3 loop: CASRPTGIPFYNSPLHF. CDR3 DNA sequence: TGTGCCAGCAGGCCAACAGGGATCCCTTTCTATAATTCACCCCTCCACTTT. Variable domain in full (rest from reference TRBV25-1 and TRBJ1-6): EADIYQTPRYLVIGTGKKITLECSQTMGHDKMYWYQQDPGMELHLIHYSYGVNSTEKGDLSSESTVSRIRTEHFPLTLESARPSHTSQYLCASRPTGIPFYNSPLHFGNGTRLTVT.

The CDR3 region has the DNA TGTGCCAGCAGCCCCACAAGGGGGACCCGAGAGACCCAGTACTTC. This translates into CASSPTRGTRETQYF. This chain joins TRBV7-2 and TRBJ2-5; weak D call: TRBD1 (6 bases). This CDR3 region has 15 residues. The V end lost 5 bases, the J end lost 4 bases, and 17 bases lay between the germline ends. Germline V lookup: CDR1 SGHTA, CDR2 FQGNSA.

The V call is TRBV4-2, the J call TRBJ1-3; D ambiguous. The CDR3 length is 15 residues. Germline V gene lookup returns CDR1 LGHNA and CDR2 YNFKEQ. The V end lost 1 base, the J end lost 4 bases, and 11 bases lay between the germline ends. CDR3 coding DNA: TGTGCCAGCAGCCAAGTACACCCTGTCGGAAACACCATATATTTT. Translating gives CASSQVHPVGNTIYF.

The chain carries TRBV5-1 and TRBJ1-3; possible D gene TRBD1, 6 bases. Germline assignment: CDR1 SGHRS and CDR2 YFSETQ. The CDR3 runs to 14 residues. The V end was cut by 0 bases, the J end by 8 bases, with 12 bases between. The CDR3 nucleotides are TGCGCCAGCAGCTTGGATTACAGGGTGGACACCATATATTTT. Its protein product is CASSLDYRVDTIYF.

The V and J genes are TRBV6-2 or TRBV6-3 and TRBJ1-3; 7 bases map to TRBD1. This CDR3 has 15 residues. The V and J ends lost 2 bases and 0 bases, in that order; junction bases with no gene match: 1. Germline assignment: CDR1 MNHEY and CDR2 SVGEGT. The CDR3 sequence is CASSYGDSSGNTIYF. CDR3 nucleotides: TGTGCCAGCAGTTACGGGGACAGCTCTGGAAACACCATATATTTT.